The present T cell receptor (beta chain) was sequenced within a study of blood T cell repertoires in COVID-19. CDR1 is SQVTM and CDR2 is ANQGSEA in the germline V gene. CDR3 size: 12 residues. The germline V and J ends were trimmed by 8 bases and 8 bases, with 16 bases remaining between them. Per the study methods: Reference gene primers were amplified, and this amplification served to estimate nucleated cell counts. Clones were sequenced by immunoSEQ multiplex PCR, and TCRdb holds only the in-frame ones, with some missing. V and J calls and clone size follow that table, whereas D and trimming were derived from the DNA. The top ten clones hold nearly 6.5% of a sample with more than 200,000 clones, roughly nine tenths of them seen once.

The sequence was obtained from a woman between 25 and 40 years old with acute COVID-19. The sample consisted of PBMCs or T cells enriched from blood (not recorded which). The V gene is TRBV29-1, the J gene TRBJ2-1; possibly TRBD2 for D (7 bases). CDR3 in DNA: TGCAGCCACGGGCGGGGGCCAGATGAGCAGTTCTTC. It translates to CSHGRGPDEQFF.